The 11 T cell receptor beta chains below come from one sample, sequenced in a study of blood T cell repertoires in COVID-19. Assay used: immunoSEQ multiplex PCR; TCRdb lists only in-frame clones, some missing. The repertoire has roughly 250,000 clones, approximately 88% of them found once; the top ten carry 0.95% to 1.5%. The sample comprised PBMCs or T cells enriched from blood (not recorded which). All receptors come from a woman in her thirties or forties with acute COVID-19.

This clone was recorded once. This chain connects TRBV27 to TRBJ2-3; D is uncertain. Trimming removed 5 bases from V and 2 bases from J, with 8 bases in between. The germline CDR1 and CDR2 sequences are MNHEY and SMNVEV (reference sequence). This CDR3 contains 13 residues. The CDR3 is CASSPLNTDTQYF. CDR3 in DNA: TGTGCCAGCAGTCCCCTAAACACAGATACGCAGTATTTT.

The chain couples TRBV2 to TRBJ1-4; 10 bases are shared with TRBD1. Germline CDR1 is SNHLY and CDR2 is FYNNEI. V lost 5 bases to trimming and J lost 8 bases; unmatched junction nucleotides: 8. This CDR3 is 15 amino acids long. The CDR3 DNA reads TGTGCCAGCAGTTACAGGGACAGGGGTGTGGAAAAACTGTTTTTT. It codes for CASSYRDRGVEKLFF.

J is TRBJ2-7 and V is TRBV12-5; 7 nucleotides match TRBD1. Per the germline V gene, CDR1 is LGHNT and CDR2 is FRNRAP. With V trimmed by 1 base and J by 9 bases, 6 bases remained unmatched. The CDR3 is 13 amino acids. As DNA, the CDR3 is TGTGCTAGTGGTTTGGCCGACAGGGCGCGGCAGTACGTC. Its protein is CASGLADRARQYV.

The rearrangement uses TRBV5-4 and TRBJ2-1, with 10 bases fitting TRBD2. Unmatched junction bases numbered 8, after V lost 6 bases and J lost 5 bases. The CDR3 has 15 amino acids. The germline gives CDR1 SGHNT, CDR2 YYREEE (reference sequence). The CDR3 sequence is CASTLGLAGDNEQFF. For the CDR3, the DNA is TGTGCCAGCACCCTGGGGCTAGCGGGGGACAATGAGCAGTTCTTC.

This clone turned up a few times. V usage is TRBV7-9 and J usage is TRBJ1-6; D not certain. V lost 5 bases and J 4 bases, leaving 9 bases between the germline ends. Germline V CDR1 and CDR2: SEHNR, FQNEAQ (reference sequence). The CDR3 has 14 amino acids. CDR3 protein: CASSPGEYNSPLHF. The CDR3 region has the DNA TGTGCCAGCAGCCCCGGGGAATATAATTCACCCCTCCACTTT.

The chain has TRBV29-1 and TRBJ2-5, with D possibly matching TRBD1 (6 bases). Germline assignment: CDR1 SQVTM and CDR2 ANQGSEA. Trimming stripped 0 bases from V and 1 base from J, with 12 bases between. The CDR3 has 15 residues. CDR3 amino acids: CSVEDRTTGQETQYF. CDR3 bases: TGCAGCGTTGAAGATAGGACGACAGGCCAAGAGACCCAGTACTTC. The entire variable domain, with the rest obtained from reference TRBV29-1 and TRBJ2-5, is as follows: SAVISQKPSRDICQRGTSLTIQCQVDSQVTMMFWYRQQPGQSLTLIATANQGSEATYESGFVIDKFPISRPNLTFSTLTVSNMSPEDSSIYLCSVEDRTTGQETQYFGPGTRLLVL.

V gene TRBV10-2 combines with J gene TRBJ1-4; 8 nucleotides match TRBD1. Germline-derived CDR1 and CDR2 are WSHSY and SAAADI. J lost 4 bases, V lost 2 bases, and 0 bases had no gene match. This CDR3 has 14 residues. CDR3 amino acids: CASSEGQGNEKLFF. The CDR3 nucleotides read TGCGCCAGCAGTGAGGGACAGGGTAATGAAAAACTGTTTTTT.

In this sample, this clone turned up once. This sequence joins TRBV27 and TRBJ2-7, with 12 bases fitting TRBD1. The CDR3 totals 14 residues. V was pared by 6 bases and J by 6 bases, with 6 bases of the junction left unmatched. The germline V gene encodes CDR1 MNHEY and CDR2 SMNVEV (reference sequence). The CDR3 sequence is CASSPGTGGVEQYF. The CDR3 region has the DNA TGTGCCAGCAGCCCCGGGACAGGGGGCGTCGAGCAGTACTTC.

The rearrangement joins TRBV24-1 to TRBJ2-1; 10 bases align to TRBD2. The germline V gene has CDR1 KGHDR and CDR2 SFDVKD. This CDR3 has 16 amino acids. After removal of 5 bases from V and 2 bases from J, the junction contained 5 bases not matched to a gene. The CDR3 is CATSGSGLATYNEQFF. The CDR3 nucleotides are TGTGCCACCAGTGGATCGGGACTAGCGACCTACAATGAGCAGTTCTTC.

The chain recombines TRBV6-1 with TRBJ2-5; 11 nucleotides line up with TRBD2. This CDR3 spans 15 amino acids. Trimming cost V 4 bases and J 2 bases; bases outside gene matches: 3. Germline V gene data show CDR1 as MNHNS and CDR2 as SASEGT. The CDR3 here is CASSVAGGSQETQYF. The CDR3 DNA is TGTGCCAGCAGTGTAGCGGGAGGGTCGCAAGAGACCCAGTACTTC.

This chain connects TRBV7-2 to TRBJ2-5, with 7 bases lining up with TRBD2. J gave up 5 bases and V 2 bases, and 14 bases lay outside the gene matches. This CDR3 is 17 amino acids long. In germline, CDR1 is SGHTA, CDR2 FQGNSA. The CDR3 loop reads CASSLIAGSGWAETQYF. CDR3 nucleotide sequence: TGTGCCAGCAGCTTAATCGCGGGTAGCGGGTGGGCGGAGACCCAGTACTTC.